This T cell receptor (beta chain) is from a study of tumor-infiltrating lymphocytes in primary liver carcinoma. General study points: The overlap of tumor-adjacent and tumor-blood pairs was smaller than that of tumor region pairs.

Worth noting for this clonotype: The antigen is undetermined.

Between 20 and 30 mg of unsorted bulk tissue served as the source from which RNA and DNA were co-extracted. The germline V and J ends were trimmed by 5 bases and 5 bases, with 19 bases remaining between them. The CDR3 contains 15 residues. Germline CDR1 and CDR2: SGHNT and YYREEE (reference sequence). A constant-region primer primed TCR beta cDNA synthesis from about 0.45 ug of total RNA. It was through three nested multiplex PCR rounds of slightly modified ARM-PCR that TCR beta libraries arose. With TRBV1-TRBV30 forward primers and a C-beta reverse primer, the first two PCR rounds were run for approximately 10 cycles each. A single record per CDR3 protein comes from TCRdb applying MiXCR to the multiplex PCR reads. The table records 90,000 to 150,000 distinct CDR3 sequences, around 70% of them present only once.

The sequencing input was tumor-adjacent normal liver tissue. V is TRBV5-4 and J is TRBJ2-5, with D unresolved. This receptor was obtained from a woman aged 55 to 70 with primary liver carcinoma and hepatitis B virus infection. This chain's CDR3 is CASSHGPGNGETQYF. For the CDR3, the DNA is TGTGCCAGCAGTCATGGTCCGGGTAATGGCGAGACCCAGTACTTC.